These 16 T cell receptor beta chains were all obtained from the same sample, sequenced in a study of T cell repertoires in cytomegalovirus infection. TCRdb used MiXCR to reprocess the reads, holding one entry per CDR3 protein. Of approximately 550,000 distinct CDR3 sequences in the sample, about 17% were seen once. Sequences were obtained from CD8+ T cells from PBMCs. These receptors all stem from a human donor in good health (CMV status not recorded). Some clones in this sample may be carry-over from other donors' samples.

Notes on this clonotype: Possible read error: a much larger clone is one base away. This is likely a read error, given that the CDR3 carries no conserved phenylalanine or tryptophan at its end. This rearrangement joins TRBV19 to TRBJ2-1; the match to TRBD2 covers 7 bases. This CDR3 has 14 residues. V was clipped by 9 bases and J by 5 bases; unmatched bases: 10. Germline assignment: CDR1 LNHDA and CDR2 SQIVND (reference sequence). The chain's CDR3 is CASLGEGPNNEQFL. CDR3 sequence (DNA): TGTGCCAGCCTCGGGGAGGGCCCCAACAATGAGCAGTTCTTA.

The chain is built from TRBV6-1 and TRBJ1-6, with D tentatively TRBD1 (5 bases). V was cut by 2 bases and J by 3 bases, with 11 bases left in between. The CDR3 sequence is 16 residues long. Looked up from germline, CDR1 is MNHNS and CDR2 is SASEGT. The CDR3 loop is CASSEFRDLYNSPLHF. The DNA for the CDR3 is TGTGCCAGCAGTGAATTCAGGGACCTCTATAATTCACCCCTCCACTTT.

This clonotype was recorded a few times. This rearrangement joins TRBV10-3 to TRBJ2-3; the D is unclear. Germline V CDR1 and CDR2: ENHRY, SYGVKD. The length of the CDR3 is 15 residues. With 4 bases removed from V and 9 bases from J, the gap between germline ends came to 20 bases. CDR3 residues: CAISGSLASPLTQYF. In DNA form, the CDR3 reads TGTGCCATCAGTGGGTCCCTTGCCAGCCCACTCACGCAGTATTTT.

This clonotype was seen ten or more times. The J gene is TRBJ2-1, the V gene TRBV12-3 or TRBV12-4, with 7 bases matching TRBD2. Losses at the gene ends were 7 bases for V and 8 bases for J; bases not matched to a gene: 5. The CDR3 loop spans 12 amino acids. CDR3 region: CASTPGRHEQFF. CDR3 coding DNA: TGTGCCAGCACCCCCGGGAGGCATGAGCAGTTCTTC.

This clonotype was counted only a few times. This rearrangement joins TRBV7-9 to TRBJ2-3; 7 bases fit TRBD2. Per germline, CDR1 SEHNR and CDR2 FQNEAQ (reference sequence). The CDR3 loop spans 18 amino acids. V gave up 3 bases and J gave up 4 bases; unmatched junction bases: 16. In nucleotides, the CDR3 is TGTGCCAGCAGCTTCCCCGAGGGTAGCGGGCAAGGGGCAGATACGCAGTATTTT. Encoded protein: CASSFPEGSGQGADTQYF.

CDR3 in amino acids: CSARREGIYNEQFF. The CDR3 DNA is TGCAGCGCCCGGAGGGAGGGGATCTACAATGAGCAGTTCTTC. V is TRBV29-1 and J is TRBJ2-1; 7 nucleotides match TRBD2. The CDR3 sequence is 14 residues long. V lost 7 bases and J lost 3; bases outside the gene matches: 9. Germline V CDR1 and CDR2: SQVTM, ANQGSEA.

Concerning this clonotype itself: At one of its ends the junction is not consistent with the germline gene, which may arise from a read error. V usage is TRBV7-8 and J usage is TRBJ2-1, with D maybe TRBD2 (6 bases). The length of the CDR3 is 14 residues. From germline, CDR1 is SGHVS and CDR2 FQNEAQ. CDR3 nucleotide sequence: TGTGCAAGCAGCTTGCCTAGCGTAATCAGTGAGCAGTTCTTC. It encodes CASSLPSVISEQFF.

Ten or more counts support this clonotype. The rearrangement links TRBV7-9 to TRBJ2-1; 11 bases map to TRBD1. The CDR3 consists of 17 residues. Germline V lookup: CDR1 SEHNR, CDR2 FQNEAQ (reference sequence). J gave up 7 bases and V 5 bases, and 13 bases lay outside the gene matches. CDR3: CASSVRTGGALSNEQFF. CDR3 DNA: TGTGCCAGCAGCGTCCGGACAGGGGGCGCGTTGTCGAATGAGCAGTTCTTC.

This clonotype came up many times. The chain employs TRBV20-1 and TRBJ1-3; 9 nucleotides align to TRBD1. J lost 7 bases, V lost 7 bases, and 11 bases had no gene match. Germline CDR1 reads DFQATT; CDR2 reads SNEGSKA (reference sequence). This CDR3 comprises 14 residues. CDR3 in DNA: TGCAGTGTCGTACTCCTGACAGGGGGGAACACCATATATTTT. Translation gives CSVVLLTGGNTIYF.

This clonotype was seen ten or more times. The chain combines TRBV6-1 with TRBJ1-5; D is uncertain. V dropped 0 bases and J dropped 4 bases, with 25 bases sitting between them. The CDR3 spans 20 residues. Germline V gene sequence: CDR1 MNHNS, CDR2 SASEGT. The CDR3 DNA reads TGTGCCAGCAGTGAAGCGCTTCAGAGTAGGGCTCTAAGGGAGAATCAGCCCCAGCATTTT. Protein sequence: CASSEALQSRALRENQPQHF.

Only a few counts were recorded for this clonotype. J is TRBJ2-6 and V is TRBV3-1; either TRBD1 or TRBD2 may fit D (5 bases each). Germline assignment: CDR1 LGHDT and CDR2 YNNKEL (reference sequence). V was clipped by 11 bases and J by 0 bases, with 17 bases between them. CDR3 length equals 16 residues. CDR3 nucleotides: TGTGCCTCCTCAGAACAGGAGGACTCTGGGGCCAACGTCCTGACTTTC. As protein: CASSEQEDSGANVLTF.

This clonotype was detected only a few times. The chain employs TRBV5-6 and TRBJ2-3; D perhaps matches TRBD2 (5 bases). Germline CDR1 and CDR2: SGHDT and YYEEEE. This CDR3 comprises 19 residues. The germline V and J ends were trimmed by 4 bases and 3 bases, with 27 bases remaining between them. The chain's CDR3 is CASSPPQGRTALATDTQYF. The DNA of the CDR3 is TGTGCCAGCAGCCCGCCTCAAGGCCGGACGGCCCTAGCAACAGATACGCAGTATTTT.

The CDR3 DNA sequence: TGTGCCAGCAGTGAACGAACAGGGAACACTGAAGCTTTCTTT. This encodes CASSERTGNTEAFF. This rearrangement joins TRBV2 to TRBJ1-1; TRBD1 might be the D (5 bases). Trimming pared 2 bases from V and 1 base from J, leaving 8 bases between. The CDR3 has 14 residues. Germline lookup yields CDR1 SNHLY and CDR2 FYNNEI.

This chain links TRBV27 with TRBJ1-6; D is perhaps TRBD1 (5 bases). Germline V CDR1 and CDR2: MNHEY, SMNVEV (reference sequence). Trimming removed 5 bases from V and 9 bases from J, with 11 bases in between. CDR3 length: 13 residues. The CDR3 loop reads CASSPGGSSPLHF. The CDR3 DNA is TGTGCCAGCAGTCCCGGGGGGAGTTCACCCCTCCACTTT.

About this clonotype: Without the conserved terminal phenylalanine or tryptophan, this CDR3 likely stems from a read error. V and J are TRBV6-1 and TRBJ2-7; 9 bases agree with TRBD2. The length of the CDR3 is 16 residues. The J segment lost 3 bases and the V segment lost 0 bases, leaving 6 bases of the junction unmatched. Germline CDR1 is MNHNS and CDR2 is SASEGT. Written as DNA, the CDR3 is TGTGCCAGCAGTGAAGCGCGGGTGACTAGCGGCTACGAGCAGTACTTA. Translating gives CASSEARVTSGYEQYL.

The sample holds a few counts of this clonotype. The CDR3 nucleotides read TGTGCCAGCAGTTCTCGGGGGGGGATTGGCACCATATATTTT. The encoded protein is CASSSRGGIGTIYF. The chain recombines TRBV28 with TRBJ1-3, with D tentatively TRBD1 (5 bases). Germline-derived CDR1 and CDR2 are MDHEN and SYDVKM. V lost 4 bases and J lost 9, with 16 bases in between. The CDR3 runs to 14 residues.